This entry lists 23 T cell receptor beta chains sequenced from one sample in a study of shared clonotypes between healthy human individuals. TCRdb's table, derived via immunoSEQ multiplex PCR, lists solely in-frame clones and lacks some. The sample consists of about 2.5 million clones, just under 95% of them appearing once. Material: naive CD4+ T cells from PBMCs. Documented subset: CD45RA+ positively selected. These TCRs come from a young man in good health. Some clones in this sample may be carry-over from other donors' samples.

This sequence joins TRBV5-1 and TRBJ2-7; 15 bases align to TRBD2. The CDR3 consists of 18 residues. V dropped 4 bases and J dropped 0; count of bases not matched to a gene: 8. Germline V lookup: CDR1 SGHRS, CDR2 YFSETQ. The CDR3 region is CASSPGTSGRPGSYEQYF. In nucleotides, the CDR3 is TGCGCCAGCAGCCCGGGGACTAGCGGGAGGCCCGGCTCCTACGAGCAGTACTTC.

V gene TRBV27 combines with J gene TRBJ1-3; 7 bases agree with TRBD1. The CDR3 consists of 18 residues. CDR1 and CDR2 from the germline V gene are MNHEY and SMNVEV (reference sequence). The J segment lost 0 bases and the V segment lost 3 bases, leaving 11 bases of the junction unmatched. CDR3 in DNA: TGTGCCAGCAGTTTCCCGGGGACAGAACCTCTCTCTGGAAACACCATATATTTT. This codes for CASSFPGTEPLSGNTIYF.

The V call is TRBV7-6, the J call TRBJ2-7; 10 positions match TRBD2. CDR1 and CDR2 from the germline V gene are SGHVS and FNYEAQ. Trimming cost V 5 bases and J 3 bases; bases outside gene matches: 10. The CDR3 has 16 amino acids. CDR3: CASSPKIVAGGYEQYF. CDR3 in DNA: TGTGCCAGCAGCCCCAAGATCGTAGCGGGGGGCTACGAGCAGTACTTC.

This clone showed up just once. V gene TRBV28 combines with J gene TRBJ2-1; D not certain. V was trimmed by 7 bases and J by 4 bases, leaving 11 bases between them. The germline V gene has CDR1 MDHEN and CDR2 SYDVKM. This CDR3 comprises 13 residues. DNA of the CDR3: TGTGCCAGCATTGGAGTTCTGTACAATGAGCAGTTCTTC. It encodes CASIGVLYNEQFF.

This chain links TRBV4-1 with TRBJ2-3; 12 bases match TRBD2. With 4 bases clipped from V and 4 bases from J, the junction kept 9 bases outside the gene matches. Germline V gene lookup returns CDR1 MGHRA and CDR2 YSYEKL. This CDR3 spans 17 amino acids. CDR3 DNA: TGCGCCAGCAGCCTACGCCCCTCTAGCGGGAGGGCAGATACGCAGTATTTT. Translation: CASSLRPSSGRADTQYF.

The gene calls are TRBV5-1 and TRBJ1-4; D remains unclear. Germline CDR1 and CDR2: SGHRS and YFSETQ. The CDR3 runs to 16 residues. Trimming took 1 base from V and 4 from J, leaving 14 bases between them. CDR3 in amino acids: CASSLQSATSNEKLFF. The CDR3 nucleotides are TGCGCCAGCAGCTTGCAATCAGCCACGAGTAATGAAAAACTGTTTTTT.

The gene calls are TRBV7-3 and TRBJ2-1; TRBD2 aligns across 14 bases. The CDR3 runs to 22 residues. Trimming cost V 5 bases and J 3 bases; bases outside gene matches: 21. Germline lookup yields CDR1 SGHTA and CDR2 FQGTGA. CDR3 nucleotide sequence: TGTGCCAGCAGCACCACTAGACCTCGGGCGGGACTAGCGGGAGTTGACTACAATGAGCAGTTCTTC. Encoded protein: CASSTTRPRAGLAGVDYNEQFF. Full variable domain (rest looked up from reference TRBV7-3 and TRBJ2-1): GAGVSQTPSNKVTEKGKYVELRCDPISGHTALYWYRQSLGQGPEFLIYFQGTGAADDSGLPNDRFFAVRPEGSVSTLKIQRTERGDSAVYLCASSTTRPRAGLAGVDYNEQFFGPGTRLTVL.

This chain joins TRBV9 and TRBJ2-1; no definite D call. The CDR3 runs 16 residues. Trimming stripped 3 bases from V and 0 bases from J, with 13 bases between. Germline V gives CDR1 SGDLS, CDR2 YYNGEE. The DNA for the CDR3 is TGTGCCAGCAGCGCGGTAGCCGATAGCTCCTACAATGAGCAGTTCTTC. Residues: CASSAVADSSYNEQFF.

The rearrangement links TRBV4-3 to TRBJ2-2, with 7 bases lining up with TRBD2. The CDR3 contains 18 residues. The germline gives CDR1 LGHNA, CDR2 YSLEER. V lost 0 bases, J lost 6 bases, and 13 bases stayed unmatched. CDR3 residues: CASSQEMGGSKRAGELFF. In nucleotides, the CDR3 is TGCGCCAGCAGCCAAGAGATGGGCGGGAGCAAAAGGGCCGGGGAGCTGTTTTTT.

The genes are TRBV11-2 and TRBJ2-1; 7 nucleotides agree with TRBD2. CDR1 is SGHAT, CDR2 FQNNGV, per germline. The CDR3 is 15 residues long. Germline trimming cut 2 bases from V and 2 bases from J; bases unmatched to any gene: 3. The CDR3 region is CASSLRREAYNEQFF. In DNA, the CDR3 is TGTGCCAGCAGCTTAAGACGGGAGGCCTACAATGAGCAGTTCTTC.

The chain recombines TRBV5-1 with TRBJ2-3; D unclear. This CDR3 comprises 11 residues. Trimming removed 6 bases from V and 1 base from J, with 3 bases in between. Germline V gene lookup returns CDR1 SGHRS and CDR2 YFSETQ. Written as DNA, the CDR3 is TGCGCCAGCAAGGGCACAGATACGCAGTATTTT. Amino acid sequence: CASKGTDTQYF.

The chain couples TRBV5-1 to TRBJ2-2; 8 nucleotides agree with TRBD1. This CDR3 comprises 15 residues. J was trimmed by 4 bases and V by 6 bases; bases with no gene match: 8. Germline lookup yields CDR1 SGHRS and CDR2 YFSETQ. CDR3 DNA: TGCGCCAGCACCTCGGGACAGGCGAGCACCGGGGAGCTGTTTTTT. Amino acid sequence: CASTSGQASTGELFF.

For this clone: At the DNA level, this CDR3 is encoded by other sequences in the same sample as well. The chain links TRBV19 to TRBJ2-3; D unresolved. Germline loops: CDR1 LNHDA, CDR2 SQIVND (reference sequence). CDR3 length: 13 residues. Between the trimmed V and J ends, which lost 5 bases and 1 base, there was a span of 7 bases. DNA for the CDR3: TGTGCCAGTAGTTTGGGCCGCACAGATACGCAGTATTTT. Residues: CASSLGRTDTQYF.

The gene calls are TRBV11-2 and TRBJ1-1, with TRBD1 as a possible D gene (5 bases). CDR1 is SGHAT, CDR2 FQNNGV, per germline. The V end lost 1 base, the J end lost 8 bases, and 17 bases lay between the germline ends. The CDR3 loop spans 15 amino acids. CDR3 in amino acids: CASSLVLGTAGEAFF. The DNA of the CDR3 is TGTGCCAGCAGCTTAGTTCTAGGGACGGCGGGGGAAGCTTTCTTT.

The chain links TRBV28 to TRBJ2-1; TRBD2 matches at 16 bases. Germline lookup yields CDR1 MDHEN and CDR2 SYDVKM. The CDR3 has 14 residues. V lost 5 bases and J lost 10; bases outside the gene matches: 2. The CDR3 loop is CASSQGLAGGEQFF. The DNA for the CDR3 is TGTGCCAGCAGTCAGGGACTAGCGGGAGGGGAGCAGTTCTTC.

The genes are TRBV5-4 and TRBJ2-1, with 11 bases identical to TRBD2. The CDR3 is 20 amino acids. Per germline, CDR1 SGHNT and CDR2 YYREEE (reference sequence). Unmatched junction bases numbered 19, after V lost 4 bases and J lost 4 bases. Here the CDR3 DNA reads TGTGCCAGCAGCCGCCCCACAACATCCGGGACTAGCGGACCTTACAATGAGCAGTTCTTC. The encoded protein is CASSRPTTSGTSGPYNEQFF.

The chain joins TRBV29-1 to TRBJ2-5; perhaps TRBD2 as D (5 bases). Per the germline V gene, CDR1 is SQVTM and CDR2 is ANQGSEA. V dropped 3 bases and J dropped 5 bases, with 13 bases sitting between them. This CDR3 is built from 13 residues. CDR3 bases: TGCAGCGTTGAGGAGCTCACGGGGGAGACCCAGTACTTC. Amino acid sequence: CSVEELTGETQYF.

The chain employs TRBV5-1 and TRBJ2-7; D is tentatively TRBD1 or TRBD2 (6 bases each). This CDR3 is built from 16 residues. Germline CDR1 and CDR2: SGHRS and YFSETQ. V was pared by 4 bases and J by 0 bases, with 17 bases between. The CDR3 sequence: CASSAGGTVPSYEQYF. Written as DNA, the CDR3 is TGCGCCAGCAGCGCCGGGGGCACCGTCCCCTCCTACGAGCAGTACTTC. Full variable domain (missing parts from reference TRBV5-1 and TRBJ2-7): KAGVTQTPRYLIKTRGQQVTLSCSPISGHRSVSWYQQTPGQGLQFLFEYFSETQRNKGNFPGRFSGRQFSNSRSEMNVSTLELGDSALYLCASSAGGTVPSYEQYFGPGTRLTVT.

V is TRBV10-3 and J is TRBJ1-6, with 9 bases identical to TRBD1. The CDR3 loop spans 13 amino acids. Unmatched junction bases numbered 5, after V lost 7 bases and J lost 10 bases. Germline V gene lookup returns CDR1 ENHRY and CDR2 SYGVKD. Written as DNA, the CDR3 is TGTGCCATCAATGGACAGGGGAGCTCACCCCTCCACTTT. Encoded protein: CAINGQGSSPLHF.

This clone showed up just once. V and J are TRBV6-5 and TRBJ2-3; weak D call: TRBD1 (6 bases). This CDR3 comprises 14 residues. Germline loops: CDR1 MNHEY, CDR2 SVGAGI. Trimming took off 0 bases at V and 5 bases at J, with 9 bases between the two ends. CDR3 amino acids: CASSYSARGDTQYF. DNA for the CDR3: TGTGCCAGCAGTTACTCGGCCAGGGGAGATACGCAGTATTTT.

The V and J genes are TRBV15 and TRBJ1-1; a possible D gene is TRBD1 (6 bases). Trimming shortened V by 0 bases and J by 12 bases, and 14 bases separated the two germline ends. Germline loops: CDR1 LNHNV, CDR2 YYDKDF (reference sequence). The CDR3 extends over 13 amino acids. The chain's CDR3 is CATSRDRTGTTFF. CDR3 DNA sequence: TGTGCCACCAGCAGAGACAGAACAGGGACAACTTTCTTT. Full variable domain (rest looked up from reference TRBV15 and TRBJ1-1): DAMVIQNPRYQVTQFGKPVTLSCSQTLNHNVMYWYQQKSSQAPKLLFHYYDKDFNNEADTPDNFQSRRPNTSFCFLDIRSPGLGDTAMYLCATSRDRTGTTFFGQGTRLTVV.

The chain combines TRBV7-2 with TRBJ1-5, with TRBD1 identical over 7 bases. The CDR3 covers 15 residues. Germline V gives CDR1 SGHTA, CDR2 FQGNSA. V lost 7 bases to trimming and J lost 0 bases; unmatched junction nucleotides: 6. The CDR3 DNA reads as TGTGCCAGCAACCCGGGACAGTATAGCAATCAGCCCCAGCATTTT. Residues: CASNPGQYSNQPQHF.

The rearrangement links TRBV5-1 to TRBJ2-3; 12 bases map to TRBD2. Germline V CDR1 and CDR2: SGHRS, YFSETQ. The CDR3 totals 18 residues. The ends lost 0 bases at V and 1 base at J; junction bases unmatched: 6. The CDR3 loop reads CASSLGGTSGSRTDTQYF. CDR3 nucleotides: TGCGCCAGCAGCTTGGGCGGGACTAGCGGGTCTCGCACAGATACGCAGTATTTT.